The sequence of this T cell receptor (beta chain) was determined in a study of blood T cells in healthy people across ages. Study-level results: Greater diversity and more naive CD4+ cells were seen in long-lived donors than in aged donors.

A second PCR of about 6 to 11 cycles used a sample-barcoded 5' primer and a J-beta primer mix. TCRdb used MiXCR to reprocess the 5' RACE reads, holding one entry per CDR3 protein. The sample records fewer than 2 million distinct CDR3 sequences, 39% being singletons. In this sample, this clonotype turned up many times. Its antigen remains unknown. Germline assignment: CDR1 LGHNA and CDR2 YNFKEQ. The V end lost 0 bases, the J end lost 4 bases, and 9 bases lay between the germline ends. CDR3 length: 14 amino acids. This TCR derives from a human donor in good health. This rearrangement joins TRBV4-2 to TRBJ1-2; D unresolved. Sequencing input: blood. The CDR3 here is CASSQDSRGYGYTF. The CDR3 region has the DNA TGTGCCAGCAGCCAAGATTCACGGGGCTATGGCTACACCTTC.